This TCR beta chain was retrieved from a study of cytomegalovirus exposure and HLA in healthy donors. The overall study: Per a later analysis, the 666 first-cohort and approximately 120 validation repertoires shared one platform.

The germline V gene encodes CDR1 MNHNY and CDR2 SVGAGI (reference sequence). The CDR3 contains 15 residues. Trimming cost V 3 bases and J 8 bases; bases outside gene matches: 8. Study-level findings and limits: As was reported, the classifier diagnosed cytomegalovirus status with high specificity and sensitivity. First-cohort TCR clusters were later found to tend to co-occur in the 120 or so validation repertoires. Cytomegalovirus-associated status was assigned to more than 150 TCR beta chains.

With respect to this clone: Its antigen is still unknown.

The repertoire was sequenced with immunoSEQ multiplex PCR; TCRdb's copy has only in-frame clones and lacks some. The sample lists a few hundred thousand clones; around 87% were seen once. Sequenced input: PBMCs. The clonotype was recovered from a woman aged 18-29 years in good health and CMV-seronegative. The chain joins TRBV6-6 to TRBJ1-4, with TRBD1 matching over 8 bases. The chain's CDR3 is CASSYRQGAGEKLFF. Written as DNA, the CDR3 is TGTGCCAGCAGTTATCGGCAGGGGGCAGGGGAAAAACTGTTTTTT.